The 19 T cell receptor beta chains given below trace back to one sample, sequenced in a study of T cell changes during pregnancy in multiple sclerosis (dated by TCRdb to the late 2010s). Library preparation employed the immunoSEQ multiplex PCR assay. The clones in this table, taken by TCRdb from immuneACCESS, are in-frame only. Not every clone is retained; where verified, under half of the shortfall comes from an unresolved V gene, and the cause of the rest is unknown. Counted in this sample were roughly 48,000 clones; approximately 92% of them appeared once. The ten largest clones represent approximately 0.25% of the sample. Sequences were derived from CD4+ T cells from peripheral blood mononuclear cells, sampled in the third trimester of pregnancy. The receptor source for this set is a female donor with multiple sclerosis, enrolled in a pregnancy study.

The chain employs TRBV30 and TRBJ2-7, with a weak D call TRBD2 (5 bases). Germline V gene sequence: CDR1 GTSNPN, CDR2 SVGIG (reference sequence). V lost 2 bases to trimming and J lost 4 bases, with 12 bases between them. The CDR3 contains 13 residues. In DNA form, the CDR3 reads TGTGCCTGGAGTAGCGGCGGAACGTACGAGCAGTACTTC. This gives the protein CAWSSGGTYEQYF.

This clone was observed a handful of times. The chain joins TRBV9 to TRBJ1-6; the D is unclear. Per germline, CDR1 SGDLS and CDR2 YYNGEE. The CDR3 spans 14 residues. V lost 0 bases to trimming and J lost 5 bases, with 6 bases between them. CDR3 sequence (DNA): TGTGCCAGCAGCGTAGGGTCTAATAATTCACCCCTCCACTTT. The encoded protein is CASSVGSNNSPLHF.

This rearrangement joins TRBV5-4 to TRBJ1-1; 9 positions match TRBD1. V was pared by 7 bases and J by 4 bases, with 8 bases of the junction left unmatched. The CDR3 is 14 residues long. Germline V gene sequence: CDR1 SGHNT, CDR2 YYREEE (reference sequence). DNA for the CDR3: TGTGCCAGCGGGGACAGGGCCGTGACCACTGAAGCTTTCTTT. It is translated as CASGDRAVTTEAFF.

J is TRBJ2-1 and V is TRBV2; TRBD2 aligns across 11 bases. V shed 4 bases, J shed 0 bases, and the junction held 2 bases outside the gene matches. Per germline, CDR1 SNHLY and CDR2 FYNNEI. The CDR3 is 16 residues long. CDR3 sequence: CASSVTSGASYNEQFF. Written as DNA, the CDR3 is TGTGCCAGCAGTGTGACTAGCGGGGCCTCCTACAATGAGCAGTTCTTC.

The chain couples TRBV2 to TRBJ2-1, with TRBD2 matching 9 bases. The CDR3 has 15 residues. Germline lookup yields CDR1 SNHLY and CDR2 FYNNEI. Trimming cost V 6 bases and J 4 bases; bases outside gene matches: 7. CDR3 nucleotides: TGTGCCAGCAGACCGGAGACTAGCGGTTACAATGAGCAGTTCTTC. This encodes CASRPETSGYNEQFF. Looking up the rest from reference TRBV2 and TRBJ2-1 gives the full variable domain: EPEVTQTPSHQVTQMGQEVILRCVPISNHLYFYWYRQILGQKVEFLVSFYNNEISEKSEIFDDQFSVERPDGSNFTLKIRSTKLEDSAMYFCASRPETSGYNEQFFGPGTRLTVL.

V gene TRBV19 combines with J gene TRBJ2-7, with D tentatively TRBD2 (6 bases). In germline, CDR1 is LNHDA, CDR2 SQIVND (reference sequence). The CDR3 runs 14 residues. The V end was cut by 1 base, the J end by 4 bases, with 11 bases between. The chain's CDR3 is CASSIGAGGYEQYF. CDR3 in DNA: TGTGCCAGTAGTATAGGGGCCGGGGGATACGAGCAGTACTTC.

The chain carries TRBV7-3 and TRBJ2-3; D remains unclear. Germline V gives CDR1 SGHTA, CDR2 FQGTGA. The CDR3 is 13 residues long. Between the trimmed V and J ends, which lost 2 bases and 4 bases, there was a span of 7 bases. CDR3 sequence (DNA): TGTGCCAGCAGCTTAGAGAATCCAGATACGCAGTATTTT. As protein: CASSLENPDTQYF. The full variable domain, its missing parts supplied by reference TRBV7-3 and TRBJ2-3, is GAGVSQTPSNKVTEKGKYVELRCDPISGHTALYWYRQSLGQGPEFLIYFQGTGAADDSGLPNDRFFAVRPEGSVSTLKIQRTERGDSAVYLCASSLENPDTQYFGPGTRLTVL.

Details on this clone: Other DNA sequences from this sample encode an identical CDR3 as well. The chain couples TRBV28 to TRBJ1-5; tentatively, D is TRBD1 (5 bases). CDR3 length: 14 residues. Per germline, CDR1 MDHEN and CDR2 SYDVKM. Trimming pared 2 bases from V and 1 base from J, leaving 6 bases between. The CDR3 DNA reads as TGTGCCAGCAGTTTAGGGGGGAGCAATCAGCCCCAGCATTTT. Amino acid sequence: CASSLGGSNQPQHF.

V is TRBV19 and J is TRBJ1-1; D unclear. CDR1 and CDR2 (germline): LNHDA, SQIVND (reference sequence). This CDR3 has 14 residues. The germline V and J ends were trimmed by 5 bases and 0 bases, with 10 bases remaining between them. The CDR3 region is CASSVHSMNTEAFF. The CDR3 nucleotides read TGTGCCAGTAGTGTGCACAGCATGAACACTGAAGCTTTCTTT.

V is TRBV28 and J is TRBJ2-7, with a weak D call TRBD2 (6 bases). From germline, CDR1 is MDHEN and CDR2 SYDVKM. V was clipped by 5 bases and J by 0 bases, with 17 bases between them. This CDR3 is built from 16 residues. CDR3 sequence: CASSPRRWRVSYEQYF. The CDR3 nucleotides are TGTGCCAGCAGTCCTCGAAGGTGGAGGGTCTCCTACGAGCAGTACTTC.

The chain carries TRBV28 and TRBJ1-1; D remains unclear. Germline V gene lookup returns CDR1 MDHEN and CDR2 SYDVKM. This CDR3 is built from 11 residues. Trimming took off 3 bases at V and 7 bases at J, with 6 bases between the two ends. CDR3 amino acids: CASSFYYEAFF. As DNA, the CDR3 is TGTGCCAGCAGTTTTTATTATGAAGCTTTCTTT.

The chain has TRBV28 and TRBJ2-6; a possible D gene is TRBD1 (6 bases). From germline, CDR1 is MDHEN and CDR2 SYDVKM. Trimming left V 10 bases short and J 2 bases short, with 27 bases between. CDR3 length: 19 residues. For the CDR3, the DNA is TGTGCCATCACCCCCGGGTCTGGGGGCGTTGTTCCTGGGGCCAACGTCCTGACTTTC. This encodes CAITPGSGGVVPGANVLTF.

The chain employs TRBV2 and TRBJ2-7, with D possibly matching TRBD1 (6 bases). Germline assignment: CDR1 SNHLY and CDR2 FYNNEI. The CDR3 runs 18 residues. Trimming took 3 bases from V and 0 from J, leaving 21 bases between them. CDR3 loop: CASSDSIGAGASSYEQYF. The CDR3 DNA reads TGTGCCAGCAGTGACAGTATAGGGGCAGGGGCGAGCTCCTACGAGCAGTACTTC.

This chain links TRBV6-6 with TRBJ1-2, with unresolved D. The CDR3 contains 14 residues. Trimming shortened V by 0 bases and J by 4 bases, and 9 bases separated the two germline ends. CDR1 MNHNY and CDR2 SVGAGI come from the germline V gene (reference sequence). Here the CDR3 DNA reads TGTGCCAGCAGTTACTCGGTGGGGAGCTATGGCTACACCTTC. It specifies CASSYSVGSYGYTF.

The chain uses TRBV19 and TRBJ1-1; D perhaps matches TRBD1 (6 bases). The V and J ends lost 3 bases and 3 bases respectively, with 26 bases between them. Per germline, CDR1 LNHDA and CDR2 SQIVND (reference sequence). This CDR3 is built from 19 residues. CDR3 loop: CASSIPRGGVGLADTEAFF. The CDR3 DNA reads TGTGCCAGTAGTATTCCCCGAGGGGGAGTGGGCCTTGCGGACACTGAAGCTTTCTTT.

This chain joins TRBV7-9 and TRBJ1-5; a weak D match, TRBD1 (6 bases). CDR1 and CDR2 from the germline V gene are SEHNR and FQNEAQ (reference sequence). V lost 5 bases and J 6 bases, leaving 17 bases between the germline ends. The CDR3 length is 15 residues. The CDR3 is CASSGGEGGGQPQHF. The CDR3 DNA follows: TGTGCCAGCAGCGGAGGGGAGGGGGGAGGTCAGCCCCAGCATTTT.

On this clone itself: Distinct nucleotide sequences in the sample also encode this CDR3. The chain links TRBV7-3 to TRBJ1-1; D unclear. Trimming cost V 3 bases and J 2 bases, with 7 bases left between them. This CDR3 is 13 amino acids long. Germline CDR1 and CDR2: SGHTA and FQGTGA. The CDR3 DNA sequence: TGTGCCAGCAGCTTGCAGGTCAACACTGAAGCTTTCTTT. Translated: CASSLQVNTEAFF.

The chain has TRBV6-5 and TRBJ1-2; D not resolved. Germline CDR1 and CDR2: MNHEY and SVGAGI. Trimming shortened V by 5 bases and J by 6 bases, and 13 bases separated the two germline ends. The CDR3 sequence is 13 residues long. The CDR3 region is CASSDTLKDGYTF. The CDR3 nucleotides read TGTGCCAGCAGTGACACCCTCAAGGATGGCTACACCTTC.

The CDR3 loop is CASSLGLAGSYEQYF. The CDR3 bases are TGTGCCAGCAGCTTGGGGCTAGCGGGGTCCTACGAGCAGTACTTC. V is TRBV5-8 and J is TRBJ2-7; 9 bases are shared with TRBD2. CDR1 and CDR2 from the germline V gene are SGHTS and YDEGEE. V shed 0 bases and J 1 base; nucleotides not matched to a gene: 2. The CDR3 length is 15 residues.